The following is a T cell receptor beta chain sequence with its context. The data are from a study of shared clonotypes between healthy human individuals. On the study more broadly: In total, the donors were a couple of women and a few men aged 18 to 49. Each donor had three CD4 naive, three CD4 memory, two CD8 naive and one CD8 memory plate.

Researchers partitioned CD4+ cells into CD45RA+ naive and CD45RA-negative memory subsets. Several immunoSEQ 96-well plates shared each subset's DNA, each plate a replicate. Sequencing was performed with immunoSEQ multiplex PCR; in TCRdb, only in-frame clones are kept and a portion is missing. This table holds roughly 2,300,000 clones, less than 95% found once. The sequence came from a man in his late teens or twenties in good health. Some clones in this sample may be carry-over from other donors' samples. The sample comprised naive CD4+ T cells from PBMCs. Subset denoted: CD45RA+ positively selected.

CDR3 in amino acids: CAISESTGYEQYF. DNA of the CDR3: TGTGCCATCAGTGAGTCAACGGGTTACGAGCAGTACTTC. The chain is built from TRBV10-3 and TRBJ2-7, with no clear D. V lost 0 bases to trimming and J lost 4 bases, with 7 bases between them. CDR1 and CDR2 (germline): ENHRY, SYGVKD. The CDR3 runs to 13 residues.